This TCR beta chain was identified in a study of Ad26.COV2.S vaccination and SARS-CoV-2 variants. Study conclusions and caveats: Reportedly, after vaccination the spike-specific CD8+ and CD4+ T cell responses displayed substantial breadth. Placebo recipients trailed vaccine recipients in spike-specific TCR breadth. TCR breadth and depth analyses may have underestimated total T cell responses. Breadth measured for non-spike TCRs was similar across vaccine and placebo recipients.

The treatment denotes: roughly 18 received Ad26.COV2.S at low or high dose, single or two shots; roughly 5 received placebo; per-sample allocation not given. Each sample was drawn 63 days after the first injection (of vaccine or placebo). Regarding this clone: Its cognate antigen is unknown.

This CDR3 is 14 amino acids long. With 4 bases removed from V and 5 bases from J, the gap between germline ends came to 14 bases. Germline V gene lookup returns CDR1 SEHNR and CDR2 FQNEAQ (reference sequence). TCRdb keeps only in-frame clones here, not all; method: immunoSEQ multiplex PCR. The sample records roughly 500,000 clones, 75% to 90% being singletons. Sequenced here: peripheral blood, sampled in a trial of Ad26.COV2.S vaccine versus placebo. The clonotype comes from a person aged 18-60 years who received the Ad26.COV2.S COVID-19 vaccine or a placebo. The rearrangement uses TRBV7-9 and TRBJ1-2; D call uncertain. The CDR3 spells CASSSTGIGYGYTF. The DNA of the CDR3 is TGTGCCAGCAGCTCAACGGGGATTGGGTATGGCTACACCTTC.